This T cell receptor (beta chain) was sequenced during a study of PD-1 blockade in mismatch repair-deficient tumors. Study-wide context: Enrolled 2013-2016, patients had progressing, pretreated mismatch repair-deficient cancers of over nine types.

Every patient had mismatch repair deficiency by PCR or immunohistochemistry. Three pembrolizumab responders had their TCRs sequenced. This clone appeared a few times. Its specificity is not known. Method: immunoSEQ multiplex PCR; TCRdb's copy keeps in-frame clones and lacks some. Counted here are more than 85,000 clones, under 90% occurring once; the ten biggest clones make up 6.3%. General study findings and limits: Tumor-resident clones, often undetectable pretreatment in blood, expanded then contracted after pembrolizumab.

The CDR3 extends over 12 amino acids. The germline V gene encodes CDR1 GTSNPN and CDR2 SVGIG (reference sequence). V was cut by 1 base and J by 8 bases, with 11 bases left in between. This receptor was taken from an adult with mismatch repair-deficient cancer. The gene calls are TRBV30 and TRBJ1-2; D possibly corresponds to TRBD1 (5 bases). The source was peripheral blood, collected approximately 35 weeks after starting pembrolizumab. DNA of the CDR3: TGTGCCTGGAGTGGAGGGGTGGGAGGCTACACCTTC. Its protein is CAWSGGVGGYTF.